The 28 T cell receptor beta chains given below trace back to one sample, sequenced in a study of cytomegalovirus exposure and HLA in healthy donors. The PCR was carried out with 60 Vbeta primers and 13 Jbeta primers. Measured with immunoSEQ multiplex PCR; TCRdb has only the in-frame clones, and not every one. The table lists just over 150,000 clones, 60% to 80% of them singletons. The specimen sequenced was PBMCs. The source is a woman aged 50 to 65 in good health and CMV-seropositive.

CDR3 DNA sequence: TGTGCCAGCAGCCGGGGGGCGGGCCTCGAAAATGAAAAACTGTTTTTT. Translating it yields CASSRGAGLENEKLFF. The V and J genes are TRBV5-4 and TRBJ1-4, with TRBD1 as a possible D gene (6 bases). V was cut by 4 bases and J by 5 bases, with 18 bases left in between. Germline V gene sequence: CDR1 SGHNT, CDR2 YYREEE (reference sequence). The CDR3 is 16 amino acids.

The chain combines TRBV2 with TRBJ1-1, with D maybe TRBD1 (6 bases). CDR3 length equals 13 residues. Trimming took off 5 bases at V and 1 base at J, with 8 bases between the two ends. Germline V gene data show CDR1 as SNHLY and CDR2 as FYNNEI. The chain's CDR3 is CASSTGQNTEAFF. The DNA for the CDR3 is TGTGCCAGCAGTACAGGGCAGAACACTGAAGCTTTCTTT.

The chain joins TRBV2 to TRBJ2-5; 11 nucleotides align to TRBD2. The CDR3 is 16 residues long. V gave up 5 bases and J gave up 2 bases; unmatched junction bases: 7. Germline V gives CDR1 SNHLY, CDR2 FYNNEI. The CDR3 region is CASSSSGGFSQETQYF. CDR3 DNA sequence: TGTGCCAGCAGTTCTAGCGGGGGGTTCTCTCAAGAGACCCAGTACTTC. The whole variable domain, filled in from reference TRBV2 and TRBJ2-5, reads EPEVTQTPSHQVTQMGQEVILRCVPISNHLYFYWYRQILGQKVEFLVSFYNNEISEKSEIFDDQFSVERPDGSNFTLKIRSTKLEDSAMYFCASSSSGGFSQETQYFGPGTRLLVL.

This chain uses TRBV4-3 with TRBJ1-4; no firm D call. This CDR3 is built from 15 residues. V lost 1 base to trimming and J lost 5 bases, with 11 bases between them. CDR1 LGHNA and CDR2 YSLEER come from the germline V gene. The CDR3 loop is CASSQAGLSNEKLFF. The CDR3 DNA is TGCGCCAGCAGCCAAGCCGGACTGTCAAATGAAAAACTGTTTTTT.

The gene calls are TRBV20-1 and TRBJ1-2, with D hard to call. V shed 3 bases and J shed 2 bases, with 4 bases lying between them. Germline values: CDR1 DFQATT, CDR2 SNEGSKA (reference sequence). The CDR3 is 11 residues long. The CDR3 DNA sequence: TGCAGTGCTAGCCAGAACTATGGCTACACCTTC. Amino acids: CSASQNYGYTF.

The V call is TRBV7-6, the J call TRBJ2-1, with a weak D call TRBD2 (5 bases). The CDR3 contains 12 residues. The germline V and J ends were trimmed by 3 bases and 9 bases, with 9 bases remaining between them. In germline, CDR1 is SGHVS, CDR2 FNYEAQ. For the CDR3, the DNA is TGTGCCAGCAGCTTTAGCGATGGTGAGCAGTTCTTC. Protein product: CASSFSDGEQFF.

The rearrangement joins TRBV6-1 to TRBJ2-7, with 9 bases matching TRBD1. There are 14 residues in the CDR3. Germline loops: CDR1 MNHNS, CDR2 SASEGT. The ends lost 6 bases at V and 6 bases at J; junction bases unmatched: 9. CDR3: CASRGGTGSPEQYF. As DNA, the CDR3 is TGTGCCAGCAGAGGGGGGACAGGGTCCCCCGAGCAGTACTTC.

The V gene is TRBV4-3, the J gene TRBJ2-1; 8 nucleotides agree with TRBD2. J was trimmed by 9 bases and V by 2 bases; bases with no gene match: 9. This CDR3 spans 15 amino acids. Germline CDR1 and CDR2: LGHNA and YSLEER. This CDR3 reads CASSQWAGGSGEQFF. The DNA of the CDR3 is TGCGCCAGCAGCCAATGGGCGGGGGGTTCGGGTGAGCAGTTCTTC.

This chain uses TRBV14 with TRBJ1-2; no clear D. This CDR3 comprises 15 residues. The germline CDR1 and CDR2 sequences are SGHDN and FVKESK. V was cut by 3 bases and J by 5 bases, with 16 bases left in between. The CDR3 reads CASSHGLSRPYGYTF. CDR3 DNA sequence: TGTGCCAGCAGCCACGGGTTATCAAGGCCTTATGGCTACACCTTC.

This chain uses TRBV5-6 with TRBJ2-7; TRBD1 aligns across 10 bases. This CDR3 region has 13 residues. The germline V gene encodes CDR1 SGHDT and CDR2 YYEEEE. With V trimmed by 7 bases and J by 1 base, 2 bases remained unmatched. CDR3 nucleotides: TGTGCCAGCGGACAGGGGGGGTCCTACGAGCAGTACTTC. It is translated as CASGQGGSYEQYF.

The V call is TRBV14, the J call TRBJ1-1; 7 bases align to TRBD1. This CDR3 contains 14 residues. The ends lost 2 bases at V and 1 base at J; junction bases unmatched: 1. CDR1 and CDR2 from the germline V gene are SGHDN and FVKESK. CDR3 region: CASSQRGRNTEAFF. The CDR3 coding sequence is TGTGCCAGCAGCCAAAGGGGGCGGAACACTGAAGCTTTCTTT.

V gene TRBV6-1 combines with J gene TRBJ2-7; a possible D gene is TRBD1 (6 bases). V lost 4 bases to trimming and J lost 0 bases, with 10 bases between them. The germline CDR1 and CDR2 sequences are MNHNS and SASEGT. CDR3 length: 14 amino acids. The CDR3 protein is CASSVGQSSYEQYF. In nucleotides, the CDR3 is TGTGCCAGCAGTGTGGGACAAAGCTCCTACGAGCAGTACTTC.

This clone was seen a handful of times. The chain carries TRBV13 and TRBJ2-7; 9 nucleotides match TRBD1. The CDR3 covers 15 residues. In germline, CDR1 is PRHDT, CDR2 FYEKMQ (reference sequence). The V gene end was trimmed by 1 base and the J gene end by 4 bases; junction bases not matched to a gene: 5. The CDR3 spells CASSLAGTGMYEQYF. The CDR3 nucleotides read TGTGCCAGCAGCTTAGCCGGGACAGGGATGTACGAGCAGTACTTC.

V is TRBV5-1 and J is TRBJ2-6; weak D call: TRBD1 (5 bases). The CDR3 contains 19 residues. Trimming stripped 4 bases from V and 0 bases from J, with 20 bases between. Germline lookup yields CDR1 SGHRS and CDR2 YFSETQ. The CDR3 bases are TGCGCCAGCAGCGTCACCCTACAGGCCCTGAGCTCTGGGGCCAACGTCCTGACTTTC. Translating gives CASSVTLQALSSGANVLTF.

The V gene is TRBV6-7, the J gene TRBJ2-3; possibly TRBD2 for D (5 bases). TRBV6-7 is an ORF for which the function is uncertain. Trimming took 5 bases from V and 1 from J, leaving 10 bases between them. The CDR3 is 14 residues long. The CDR3 loop reads CASSLSVCTDTQYF. CDR3 DNA sequence: TGTGCCAGCAGTCTTAGCGTCTGCACAGATACGCAGTATTTT.

This clone was picked up a small number of times. The CDR3 loop is CASSSHTNRALSFQAFF. The CDR3 region has the DNA TGTGCCAGCAGCTCCCATACAAACAGGGCACTCTCGTTCCAAGCTTTCTTT. The rearrangement uses TRBV7-2 and TRBJ1-1; D is perhaps TRBD1 (6 bases). The CDR3 sequence is 17 residues long. CDR1 is SGHTA, CDR2 FQGNSA, per germline. Trimming took off 4 bases at V and 9 bases at J, with 27 bases between the two ends.

The DNA for the CDR3 is TGTGCCAGCAGTGGACTACAATCGACAGGGCCCGACGGGCATTTT. This encodes CASSGLQSTGPDGHF. V usage is TRBV6-1 and J usage is TRBJ1-5; 7 nucleotides agree with TRBD1. Germline V gene sequence: CDR1 MNHNS, CDR2 SASEGT. The CDR3 spans 15 residues. The trim removed 4 bases at V and 15 bases at J, leaving 18 bases unmatched.

The rearrangement joins TRBV7-9 to TRBJ1-2, with D tentatively TRBD1 (5 bases). V was clipped by 6 bases and J by 8 bases, with 16 bases between them. Germline CDR1 reads SEHNR; CDR2 reads FQNEAQ (reference sequence). This CDR3 contains 13 residues. Here the CDR3 DNA reads TGTGCCAGCAGTACTCAGGGAATAGAAGGCTACACCTTC. Its translation: CASSTQGIEGYTF. Combining the CDR3 with reference TRBV7-9 and TRBJ1-2 gives the whole variable domain DTGVSQNPRHKITKRGQNVTFRCDPISEHNRLYWYRQTLGQGPEFLTYFQNEAQLEKSRLLSDRFSAERPKGSFSTLEIQRTEQGDSAMYLCASSTQGIEGYTFGSGTRLTVV.

The J gene is TRBJ2-7, the V gene TRBV28, with 10 bases that match TRBD2. The J segment lost 9 bases and the V segment lost 2 bases, leaving 4 bases of the junction unmatched. Germline CDR1 and CDR2: MDHEN and SYDVKM. The CDR3 has 13 residues. This CDR3 is CASSLPSGRVQYF. The CDR3 bases are TGTGCCAGCAGTTTACCCAGCGGGAGGGTGCAGTACTTC.

To note about this clone: Mismatch with germline at one junction end may stem from a read error. This sequence joins TRBV7-9 and TRBJ2-1; the D is unclear. Germline V lookup: CDR1 SEHNR, CDR2 FQNEAQ (reference sequence). The CDR3 has 12 amino acids. CDR3 nucleotides: TGTTCCAGCAGCTTAATTGGGCATGAGCAGTTCTTC. Its protein product is CSSSLIGHEQFF.

The rearrangement links TRBV5-4 to TRBJ2-5; 7 nucleotides align to TRBD1. The CDR3 totals 17 residues. V trimming: 4 bases; J trimming: 4 bases; junction bases outside the gene matches: 16. CDR1 and CDR2 (germline): SGHNT, YYREEE (reference sequence). The CDR3 DNA follows: TGTGCCAGCAGCGTTGGCGCCCAGACAGGGTCTACAGAGACCCAGTACTTC. Amino acids: CASSVGAQTGSTETQYF.

This chain joins TRBV2 and TRBJ2-2, with 8 bases aligning to TRBD1. The CDR3 length is 14 residues. Germline CDR1 SNHLY, CDR2 FYNNEI. With 8 bases clipped from V and 5 bases from J, the junction kept 7 bases outside the gene matches. CDR3 sequence: CASSGQGQTGELFF. The CDR3 DNA follows: TGTGCCAGCTCCGGACAGGGCCAAACCGGGGAGCTGTTTTTT.

This clone was counted a single time. The CDR3 loop reads CASGRGLAGGTEQYF. The DNA for the CDR3 is TGTGCCAGTGGTAGGGGGCTAGCGGGAGGCACCGAGCAGTACTTC. V and J are TRBV6-5 and TRBJ2-7; 11 nucleotides align to TRBD2. The V gene end was trimmed by 9 bases and the J gene end by 6 bases; junction bases not matched to a gene: 13. This CDR3 is built from 15 residues. Germline CDR1 is MNHEY and CDR2 is SVGAGI.

This clone has just a few counts. The chain employs TRBV6-1 and TRBJ1-5, with 12 bases identical to TRBD1. The CDR3 has 15 residues. The V gene's germline CDR1 is MNHNS and CDR2 SASEGT. V was pared by 5 bases and J by 4 bases, with 3 bases of the junction left unmatched. This CDR3 is CASSSGQGANQPQHF. For the CDR3, the DNA is TGTGCCAGCAGTTCGGGACAGGGGGCGAATCAGCCCCAGCATTTT.

The chain uses TRBV19 and TRBJ2-3, with 8 bases that match TRBD1. The CDR3 consists of 14 residues. V lost 7 bases to trimming and J lost 1 base; unmatched junction nucleotides: 4. Germline V gene lookup returns CDR1 LNHDA and CDR2 SQIVND (reference sequence). The DNA for the CDR3 is TGTGCCAGTACCAGGGGGCTTGGCACAGATACGCAGTATTTT. Amino acids: CASTRGLGTDTQYF.

The chain carries TRBV7-2 and TRBJ1-5, with 7 nucleotides matching TRBD1. The junction had 8 bases not matched to a gene; V was cut back by 6 bases and J by 6 bases. Germline V gene data show CDR1 as SGHTA and CDR2 as FQGNSA. The CDR3 covers 14 residues. CDR3 in DNA: TGTGCCAGCAGTTCAGCGACAGGGCGTCAGCCCCAGCATTTT. As protein: CASSSATGRQPQHF.

The chain couples TRBV10-3 to TRBJ1-6; 10 bases map to TRBD1. The V segment lost 5 bases and the J segment 7 bases; nucleotides outside the gene matches: 2. Germline V CDR1 and CDR2: ENHRY, SYGVKD. The CDR3 has 14 amino acids. The CDR3 loop reads CAISPGQGNSPLHF. CDR3 nucleotide sequence: TGTGCCATCAGTCCGGGACAGGGGAATTCACCCCTCCACTTT.

The chain recombines TRBV5-6 with TRBJ1-2; 8 nucleotides align to TRBD1. The length of the CDR3 is 15 residues. The germline V gene encodes CDR1 SGHDT and CDR2 YYEEEE. V shed 4 bases, J shed 5 bases, and the junction held 10 bases outside the gene matches. The CDR3 sequence is CASSTVQGGSYGYTF. In DNA form, the CDR3 reads TGTGCCAGCAGCACCGTACAGGGGGGGTCTTATGGCTACACCTTC.